These 8 T cell receptor beta chains came from one sample sequenced in a study of blood T cell repertoires in COVID-19. Generated by immunoSEQ multiplex PCR, the TCRdb table keeps only in-frame clones and is missing some. This sample has tens of thousands of clones; approximately 90% occur once, and the top ten carry about 5%. Sequenced sample: peripheral blood. These receptors came from a woman aged 80 or older with active COVID-19.

V and J are TRBV11-2 and TRBJ2-7; TRBD1 matches 8 bases. The CDR3 contains 14 residues. Germline V gives CDR1 SGHAT, CDR2 FQNNGV. V shed 6 bases and J 2 bases; nucleotides not matched to a gene: 6. The CDR3 sequence is CASRNTQGAYEQYF. The DNA for the CDR3 is TGTGCCAGCAGAAATACACAGGGGGCCTACGAGCAGTACTTC.

The V gene is TRBV5-1, the J gene TRBJ2-3; perhaps TRBD2 as D (5 bases). Trimming removed 2 bases at V and 1 base at J, with 5 bases between. CDR3 length equals 13 residues. Per the germline V gene, CDR1 is SGHRS and CDR2 is YFSETQ. Here the CDR3 reads CASSFGGTDTQYF. The CDR3 region has the DNA TGCGCCAGCAGCTTCGGGGGCACAGATACGCAGTATTTT.

The V and J genes are TRBV2 and TRBJ1-1; a weak D match, TRBD1 (5 bases). V shed 3 bases and J shed 1 base, with 9 bases lying between them. The CDR3 is made up of 14 amino acids. Germline-derived CDR1 and CDR2 are SNHLY and FYNNEI. The CDR3 sequence: CASSERQGNTEAFF. The CDR3 nucleotides read TGTGCCAGCAGTGAGAGGCAGGGGAACACTGAAGCTTTCTTT.

The chain has TRBV27 and TRBJ2-1; TRBD2 agrees at 9 bases. The CDR3 has 16 amino acids. The germline V gene has CDR1 MNHEY and CDR2 SMNVEV (reference sequence). The V segment lost 5 bases and the J segment 5 bases; nucleotides outside the gene matches: 10. CDR3 DNA: TGTGCCAGCAGTCGCCGGGGCGGGAGGGTACACAATGAGCAGTTCTTC. Translated, it gives CASSRRGGRVHNEQFF.

This chain joins TRBV27 and TRBJ2-1; TRBD2 matches at 8 bases. Germline CDR1 and CDR2: MNHEY and SMNVEV (reference sequence). There are 17 residues in the CDR3. V lost 4 bases and J lost 0; bases outside the gene matches: 8. The CDR3 here is CASSSSGTRSSYNEQFF. CDR3 bases: TGTGCCAGCAGTTCCTCCGGGACTAGGAGCTCCTACAATGAGCAGTTCTTC.

This chain connects TRBV9 to TRBJ2-7; 9 bases agree with TRBD1. The V gene's germline CDR1 is SGDLS and CDR2 YYNGEE. Trimming at V came to 3 bases and at J to 5 bases, leaving 6 bases not matched to a gene. The CDR3 is 14 amino acids. The CDR3 DNA sequence: TGTGCCAGCAGCGCTGGACAGGGGAGGAACGAGCAGTACTTC. Translating it yields CASSAGQGRNEQYF.

The chain carries TRBV7-2 and TRBJ2-2; D might be TRBD1 (5 bases). The CDR3 spans 16 residues. CDR1 and CDR2 from the germline V gene are SGHTA and FQGNSA. V was cut by 3 bases and J by 0 bases, with 11 bases left in between. The CDR3 DNA reads TGTGCCAGCAGCTTGGTCGACAGATCGAACACCGGGGAGCTGTTTTTT. Translation: CASSLVDRSNTGELFF.

The rearrangement links TRBV28 to TRBJ2-6; a weak D match, TRBD1 (5 bases). Trimming removed 3 bases at V and 2 bases at J, with 11 bases between. The CDR3 is 16 residues long. In germline, CDR1 is MDHEN, CDR2 SYDVKM. This chain's CDR3 is CASSFVPGTGANVLTF. In DNA, the CDR3 is TGTGCCAGCAGTTTTGTTCCAGGGACTGGGGCCAACGTCCTGACTTTC.